A selection of T cell receptor beta chains follows, all from one sample in a study of response to subunit inactivated influenza vaccine. A single record per CDR3 protein comes from TCRdb applying MiXCR to the RT-PCR reads. The sample contains 700,000 to 800,000 distinct CDR3 sequences, roughly 20% of which appear only once. The material was PBMCs from blood, obtained around 5 days after vaccination. The source is a man aged 45-65 years who received an inactivated influenza vaccine. CDR3s include the opening cysteine and the closing phenylalanine or tryptophan. A D gene is named only where the DNA matches it firmly. Expanded clones get a size class; other rows say once, few or many, or leave the size out.

clone_size j_call v_call d_call cdr3_aa cdr3_nt
few TRBJ2-7 TRBV4-3 - CASSQGLRRDEQYF TGCGCCAGCAGCCAAGGACTCAGGAGGGACGAGCAGTACTTC
- TRBJ1-1 TRBV7-6 - CASSPSQTNTEAFF TGTGCCAGCAGTCCCAGCCAGACGAACACTGAAGCTTTCTTT
few TRBJ1-1 TRBV18 - CASSLGSGNTEAFF TGTGCCAGCTCACTCGGCAGCGGGAACACTGAAGCTTTCTTT
- TRBJ2-2 TRBV20-1 TRBD2 CSASTSGGIGELFF TGCAGTGCCTCGACTAGCGGGGGTATCGGGGAGCTGTTTTTT
many TRBJ2-1 TRBV7-2 TRBD1 CASSRQGARFYNEQFF TGTGCCAGCAGCCGTCAGGGGGCAAGATTTTACAATGAGCAGTTCTTC
- TRBJ1-2 TRBV7-6 TRBD1 CASSQGQGSSYGYTF TGTGCCAGCAGCCAGGGACAGGGTTCCTCCTATGGCTACACCTTC
- TRBJ1-2 TRBV28 - CASSLDPDYGYTF TGTGCCAGCAGTTTGGACCCGGACTATGGCTACACCTTC
- TRBJ2-1 TRBV6-2/TRBV6-3 TRBD2 CASSLGLAGGENEQFF TGTGCCAGCAGTTTGGGGCTAGCGGGGGGCGAGAATGAGCAGTTCTTC
- TRBJ2-3 TRBV13 - CASSLQGTSTDTQYF TGTGCCAGCAGCTTACAGGGAACTAGCACAGATACGCAGTATTTT
few TRBJ2-1 TRBV24-1 - CATSDLQGSGIMQFF TGTGCCACCAGTGATTTGCAAGGGTCCGGGATCATGCAGTTCTTC
- TRBJ2-5 TRBV11-1 - CASRRDNAAVKTQYF TGTGCCAGCAGACGAGACAATGCGGCGGTAAAGACCCAGTACTTC
few TRBJ2-7 TRBV6-5 - CASTDYAYEQYF TGTGCCAGCACGGACTACGCCTACGAGCAGTACTTC
few TRBJ1-3 TRBV11-2 - CASSLDSRLTSGNTIYF TGTGCCAGCAGCTTAGATAGCAGGCTTACCTCTGGAAACACCATATATTTT
- TRBJ2-7 TRBV2 TRBD1 CASRGRRTGAYEQYF TGTGCCAGCAGGGGACGGAGGACAGGGGCATACGAGCAGTACTTC
few TRBJ1-5 TRBV7-2 - CASSPAWDQPQHF TGTGCCAGCAGCCCGGCTTGGGATCAGCCCCAGCATTTT
- TRBJ2-2 TRBV24-1 TRBD1 CATSDELGTVTGELFF TGTGCCACCAGTGACGAACTCGGGACAGTCACCGGGGAGCTGTTTTTT
many TRBJ2-2 TRBV29-1 TRBD1 CSVGTGRSGELFF TGCAGCGTCGGGACAGGGCGGTCCGGGGAGCTGTTTTTT
many TRBJ2-3 TRBV29-1 TRBD2 CSVELAGADTQYF TGCAGCGTTGAACTAGCGGGAGCAGATACGCAGTATTTT
few TRBJ2-7 TRBV20-1 - CSARDKGYEQYF TGCAGTGCTAGAGATAAGGGGTACGAGCAGTACTTC
- TRBJ2-7 TRBV6-5 TRBD1 CASSYGGTGSYEQYF TGTGCCAGCAGTTACGGCGGGACAGGGTCCTACGAGCAGTACTTC
many TRBJ2-4 TRBV20-1 - CSARERSSAKNIQYF TGCAGTGCTAGAGAGCGGTCATCAGCCAAAAACATTCAGTACTTC
many TRBJ2-3 TRBV29-1 - CSVDRQGSSDTQYF TGCAGCGTTGACCGCCAGGGGTCTTCAGATACGCAGTATTTT
few TRBJ1-2 TRBV29-1 - CSVEDLGGGHQPYGYTF TGCAGCGTTGAAGATCTAGGGGGAGGACACCAACCCTATGGCTACACCTTC
few TRBJ2-5 TRBV12-3/TRBV12-4 TRBD2 CASSPRTSGRRRETQYF TGTGCCAGCAGTCCGCGGACTAGCGGGAGACGGAGAGAGACCCAGTACTTC
- TRBJ2-2 TRBV11-1 TRBD2 CASSEKSGLADKNTGELFF TGTGCCAGCAGCGAGAAATCGGGACTAGCGGACAAGAACACCGGGGAGCTGTTTTTT
- TRBJ2-1 TRBV20-1 TRBD1 CSAIIGTGNNEQFF TGCAGTGCTATTATCGGGACAGGCAACAATGAGCAGTTCTTC
- TRBJ2-3 TRBV28 TRBD2 CASSLLTSGGTDTQYF TGTGCCAGCAGTCTTCTGACTAGCGGGGGCACAGATACGCAGTATTTT